This T cell receptor (beta chain) was observed in a study of blood T cell repertoires in COVID-19. Study information: Collection of acute and convalescent COVID-19 samples took place in the United States, Italy and Spain. T cells, B-cell-depleted T cells, or PBMCs supplied cDNA or gDNA.

In the source study's methods: For nucleated cells, counts were estimated from reference gene primer amplification. The method was immunoSEQ multiplex PCR; TCRdb's version includes in-frame clones alone and lacks a portion of them. From that table come the V and J calls and clone size; the DNA was used to work out D and trimming. Here the sample spans about 340,000 clones, about 86% being singletons. This CDR3 comprises 13 residues. The V end lost 3 bases, the J end lost 4 bases, and 12 bases lay between the germline ends. Germline lookup yields CDR1 SQVTM and CDR2 ANQGSEA. Sequencing was done on a sample of peripheral blood. V gene TRBV29-1 combines with J gene TRBJ1-1; D is unclear. The source of this sequence is a man aged 30 to 39 with active or convalescent COVID-19. The CDR3: CSVEVGRGTEAFF. The CDR3 DNA is TGCAGCGTTGAGGTCGGCCGGGGCACTGAAGCTTTCTTT.